The 9 T cell receptor beta chains below come from one sample, sequenced in a study of blood T cell repertoires in COVID-19. This table comes from immunoSEQ multiplex PCR, and its TCRdb copy is limited to in-frame clones, with some not included. The profile shows approximately 210,000 clones, approximately 86% of them singletons. The sample comprised PBMCs or T cells enriched from blood (not recorded which). The receptors come from a woman aged 45-65 years with acute COVID-19.

The chain carries TRBV9 and TRBJ2-5; possibly TRBD1 for D (6 bases). The ends were cut back, 1 base at V and 5 bases at J, with 12 bases in the middle. The germline V gene encodes CDR1 SGDLS and CDR2 YYNGEE. This CDR3 is built from 14 residues. CDR3 in amino acids: CASSVSGTYETQYF. CDR3 nucleotides: TGTGCCAGCAGCGTATCAGGGACATACGAGACCCAGTACTTC.

The chain links TRBV19 to TRBJ2-5; D not certain. The germline V gene has CDR1 LNHDA and CDR2 SQIVND (reference sequence). The CDR3 has 13 residues. The ends were cut back, 1 base at V and 5 bases at J, with 8 bases in the middle. CDR3 amino acids: CASSIVSQETQYF. The CDR3 nucleotides read TGTGCCAGTAGTATAGTCAGTCAGGAGACCCAGTACTTC. The whole variable domain, remainder taken from reference TRBV19 and TRBJ2-5, is DGGITQSPKYLFRKEGQNVTLSCEQNLNHDAMYWYRQDPGQGLRLIYYSQIVNDFQKGDIAEGYSVSREKKESFPLTVTSAQKNPTAFYLCASSIVSQETQYFGPGTRLLVL.

In this sample, this clone turned up a few times. The chain uses TRBV29-1 and TRBJ1-4, with a weak D call TRBD1 (6 bases). Germline V gives CDR1 SQVTM, CDR2 ANQGSEA. The V and J ends lost 5 bases and 7 bases respectively, with 14 bases between them. The CDR3 totals 13 residues. Here the CDR3 DNA reads TGCAGCGTTACAGGGATAGTGGGTGAAAAACTGTTTTTT. Translated: CSVTGIVGEKLFF.

The chain recombines TRBV27 with TRBJ1-6; D uncertain. This CDR3 spans 13 amino acids. V lost 7 bases, J lost 7 bases, and 11 bases lay in between. Per germline, CDR1 MNHEY and CDR2 SMNVEV (reference sequence). CDR3 loop: CASNQHPNSPLHF. The CDR3 DNA is TGTGCCAGCAACCAACATCCCAATTCACCCCTCCACTTT.

This clone was counted a single time. The chain is built from TRBV28 and TRBJ1-1, with D hard to call. Germline V gene lookup returns CDR1 MDHEN and CDR2 SYDVKM. Trimming took off 1 base at V and 12 bases at J, with 12 bases between the two ends. This CDR3 spans 12 amino acids. Here the CDR3 DNA reads TGTGCCAGCAGTTTATTACTCCGAGAAACTTTCTTT. This translates into CASSLLLRETFF.

The gene calls are TRBV7-9 and TRBJ1-1; D is unclear. This CDR3 is built from 15 residues. Deletions cut 5 bases from V and 3 bases from J, with 16 bases between. CDR1 is SEHNR and CDR2 is FQNEAQ in the germline V gene (reference sequence). CDR3 region: CASSLFDNLYTEAFF. The CDR3 coding sequence is TGTGCCAGCAGCCTATTTGACAACCTGTACACTGAAGCTTTCTTT.

The rearrangement uses TRBV15 and TRBJ2-5; 8 bases agree with TRBD1. V lost 0 bases to trimming and J lost 7 bases; unmatched junction nucleotides: 7. Germline CDR1 reads LNHNV; CDR2 reads YYDKDF (reference sequence). The CDR3 has 15 amino acids. CDR3 protein: CATSREGTGRGTQYF. CDR3 nucleotide sequence: TGTGCCACCAGCAGAGAAGGGACAGGCAGAGGGACCCAGTACTTC.

V gene TRBV9 combines with J gene TRBJ1-2; 9 nucleotides align to TRBD1. The CDR3 length is 14 residues. CDR1 and CDR2 (germline): SGDLS, YYNGEE. The junction had 3 bases not matched to a gene; V was cut back by 2 bases and J by 4 bases. The CDR3 loop reads CASSVGDRAYGYTF. Written as DNA, the CDR3 is TGTGCCAGCAGCGTGGGGGACAGGGCCTATGGCTACACCTTC.

In DNA form, the CDR3 reads TGTGCCAGCAGCTTAGGTGGTAGCGGGACGTACGAGCAGTACTTC. It translates to CASSLGGSGTYEQYF. This sequence joins TRBV11-3 and TRBJ2-7; 8 nucleotides match TRBD2. Trimming at V came to 1 base and at J to 4 bases, leaving 6 bases not matched to a gene. Germline CDR1 reads SGHNT; CDR2 reads YENEEA. This CDR3 has 15 amino acids.